Listed below are T cell receptor beta chains from one sample, sequenced in a study of shared clonotypes between healthy human individuals. The method was immunoSEQ multiplex PCR; TCRdb's version includes in-frame clones alone and lacks a portion of them. The sample contains about 1.5 million clones, roughly 96% of which appear only once. Sequenced sample: naive CD4+ T cells sorted from blood. The receptor source for this set is a man aged 25 to 40 in good health. The CDR3 runs from the conserved cysteine through the conserved F or W. A D gene is named only where the DNA matches it firmly. The listing skips clone size in some rows; elsewhere it reads once, few, many or a size class.

D gene: NA
J gene: TRBJ2-7
clone size: NA
V gene: TRBV30
CDR3 DNA: TGTGCCTGGAGTGTGGTACACCACGAGCAGTACTTC
CDR3 protein: CAWSVVHHEQYF

D gene: NA
J gene: TRBJ1-3
clone size: NA
V gene: TRBV6-5
CDR3 DNA: TGTGCCAGCAGTTACAATGTTTTTTCTGGAAACACCATATATTTT
CDR3 protein: CASSYNVFSGNTIYF

D gene: TRBD2
J gene: TRBJ2-1
clone size: NA
V gene: TRBV7-7
CDR3 DNA: TGTGCCAGCAGCTTAAGCGGTGCGGGAGGGGGGATGGATGAGCAGTTCTTC
CDR3 protein: CASSLSGAGGGMDEQFF

D gene: NA
J gene: TRBJ2-2
clone size: NA
V gene: TRBV6-5
CDR3 DNA: TGTGCCAGCACAGCAGGGGTGGGCACCGGGGAGCTGTTTTTT
CDR3 protein: CASTAGVGTGELFF

D gene: NA
J gene: TRBJ2-5
clone size: NA
V gene: TRBV7-8
CDR3 DNA: TGTGCCAGCCGCCCCTTACAACAACAAGAGACCCAGTACTTC
CDR3 protein: CASRPLQQQETQYF

D gene: NA
J gene: TRBJ1-5
clone size: NA
V gene: TRBV28
CDR3 DNA: TGTGCCAGCAGTTTCCAGGTGTTGGGCAATCAGCCCCAGCATTTT
CDR3 protein: CASSFQVLGNQPQHF

D gene: NA
J gene: TRBJ2-3
clone size: NA
V gene: TRBV27
CDR3 DNA: TGTGCCAGCAGCTTTTTACCCCATCGAACAGATACGCAGTATTTT
CDR3 protein: CASSFLPHRTDTQYF

D gene: NA
J gene: TRBJ2-3
clone size: NA
V gene: TRBV15
CDR3 DNA: TGTGCCACCAGCAGGCAACGTGATACGCAGTATTTT
CDR3 protein: CATSRQRDTQYF

D gene: NA
J gene: TRBJ2-7
clone size: NA
V gene: TRBV27
CDR3 DNA: TGTGCCAGCAGTTTATCTTGGGACCCTTCCTACGAGCAGTACTTC
CDR3 protein: CASSLSWDPSYEQYF

D gene: TRBD2
J gene: TRBJ2-3
clone size: NA
V gene: TRBV7-9
CDR3 DNA: TGTGCCAGCAGCCAAAGACTAGCGGGAACTTCCACAGATACGCAGTATTTT
CDR3 protein: CASSQRLAGTSTDTQYF

D gene: TRBD2
J gene: TRBJ2-1
clone size: NA
V gene: TRBV29-1
CDR3 DNA: TGCAGCGTTCGCGGGAGGGCCTATAATGAGCAGTTCTTC
CDR3 protein: CSVRGRAYNEQFF

D gene: TRBD2
J gene: TRBJ2-7
clone size: once
V gene: TRBV5-1
CDR3 DNA: TGCGCCAGCAGCTTGGCCGGGGGGAGTGGCACCTACGAGCAGTACTTC
CDR3 protein: CASSLAGGSGTYEQYF

D gene: TRBD2
J gene: TRBJ2-1
clone size: NA
V gene: TRBV27
CDR3 DNA: TGTGCCAGCAGTCCCACCCGGGAGGCTTACAATGAGCAGTTCTTC
CDR3 protein: CASSPTREAYNEQFF

D gene: NA
J gene: TRBJ1-5
clone size: few
V gene: TRBV2
CDR3 DNA: TGTGCCAGCAGTAGAGACAGAAATCAGCCCCAGCATTTT
CDR3 protein: CASSRDRNQPQHF

D gene: NA
J gene: TRBJ1-2
clone size: NA
V gene: TRBV28
CDR3 DNA: TGTGCCGCTGGTGGCTTTAGGGAACCTAACTATGGCTACACCTTC
CDR3 protein: CAAGGFREPNYGYTF

D gene: NA
J gene: TRBJ2-7
clone size: once
V gene: TRBV18
CDR3 DNA: TGTGCCAGCTCACCGGCAAGCTACGAGCAGTACTTC
CDR3 protein: CASSPASYEQYF

D gene: TRBD1
J gene: TRBJ1-4
clone size: NA
V gene: TRBV30
CDR3 DNA: TGTGCCTGGAGTCGTGGGGACAGTCCTGAAAAACTGTTTTTT
CDR3 protein: CAWSRGDSPEKLFF

D gene: NA
J gene: TRBJ1-1
clone size: NA
V gene: TRBV7-9
CDR3 DNA: TGTGCCAGCAGCTATTCCTCTAACACTGAAGCTTTCTTT
CDR3 protein: CASSYSSNTEAFF

D gene: TRBD1
J gene: TRBJ2-5
clone size: NA
V gene: TRBV6-4
CDR3 DNA: TGTGCCGGAAAGGACAGGCAAGGGGAGACCCAGTACTTC
CDR3 protein: CAGKDRQGETQYF

D gene: TRBD1
J gene: TRBJ1-2
clone size: NA
V gene: TRBV6-6
CDR3 DNA: TGTGCCAGCAGTTACTCCCGCAGGGGGCGAGGCTATGGCTACACCTTC
CDR3 protein: CASSYSRRGRGYGYTF

D gene: NA
J gene: TRBJ2-1
clone size: NA
V gene: TRBV29-1
CDR3 DNA: TGCAGCGTTGAAGTCCTAGCAGGGGTTCGAAACAATGAGCAGTTCTTC
CDR3 protein: CSVEVLAGVRNNEQFF

D gene: TRBD2
J gene: TRBJ2-2
clone size: NA
V gene: TRBV4-3
CDR3 DNA: TGCGCCAGCAGCCAAGAGGGAGGGTACACCGGGGAGCTGTTTTTT
CDR3 protein: CASSQEGGYTGELFF

D gene: TRBD1
J gene: TRBJ2-5
clone size: NA
V gene: TRBV15
CDR3 DNA: TGTGCCACCAGCCACGGTGGGACAGAAGAGACCCAGTACTTC
CDR3 protein: CATSHGGTEETQYF

D gene: TRBD1
J gene: TRBJ1-5
clone size: NA
V gene: TRBV19
CDR3 DNA: TGTGCCAGTAGTATTGTTGCGACAGGGCACAATCAGCCCCAGCATTTT
CDR3 protein: CASSIVATGHNQPQHF

D gene: NA
J gene: TRBJ2-3
clone size: NA
V gene: TRBV10-2
CDR3 DNA: TGCGCCAGCAGTTCAGTTGTCGGCACAGATACGCAGTATTTT
CDR3 protein: CASSSVVGTDTQYF

D gene: NA
J gene: TRBJ1-5
clone size: NA
V gene: TRBV2
CDR3 DNA: TGTGCCAGCAGCGGCAGGGCTGGGGGCAATCAGCCCCAGCATTTT
CDR3 protein: CASSGRAGGNQPQHF

D gene: NA
J gene: TRBJ2-2
clone size: NA
V gene: TRBV5-5
CDR3 DNA: TGTGCCAGCAGCACAACAGACAGAGCGAACACCGGGGAGCTGTTTTTT
CDR3 protein: CASSTTDRANTGELFF

D gene: TRBD1
J gene: TRBJ2-7
clone size: NA
V gene: TRBV5-1
CDR3 DNA: TGCGCCAGCAGCTTGAGGGGGCGTGTTGACGAGCAGTACTTC
CDR3 protein: CASSLRGRVDEQYF

D gene: NA
J gene: TRBJ1-5
clone size: NA
V gene: TRBV7-6
CDR3 DNA: TGTGCCAGCAGCTCGGGACCGATAAATCAGCCCCAGCATTTT
CDR3 protein: CASSSGPINQPQHF

D gene: NA
J gene: TRBJ2-2
clone size: once
V gene: TRBV28
CDR3 DNA: TGTGCCAGCAGTTTATTCGGGACATCGGGGGCCGGGGAGCTGTTTTTT
CDR3 protein: CASSLFGTSGAGELFF

D gene: NA
J gene: TRBJ2-2
clone size: NA
V gene: TRBV11-2
CDR3 DNA: TGTGCCAGCAGCCGCCGCGGGCCGGGCACCGGGGAGCTGTTTTTT
CDR3 protein: CASSRRGPGTGELFF

D gene: TRBD2
J gene: TRBJ2-3
clone size: NA
V gene: TRBV12-5
CDR3 DNA: TGTGCTAGTGGTTTGTGGGGGGGGAACACAGATACGCAGTATTTT
CDR3 protein: CASGLWGGNTDTQYF

D gene: NA
J gene: TRBJ2-5
clone size: NA
V gene: TRBV11-3
CDR3 DNA: TGTGCCAGCAGCTTAGATCAGTCTGGGGAGACCCAGTACTTC
CDR3 protein: CASSLDQSGETQYF

D gene: TRBD1
J gene: TRBJ2-5
clone size: NA
V gene: TRBV19
CDR3 DNA: TGTGCCAGTAGTTCCAACGGACAGGGCAAGACCCAGTACTTC
CDR3 protein: CASSSNGQGKTQYF

D gene: NA
J gene: TRBJ2-7
clone size: NA
V gene: TRBV5-5
CDR3 DNA: TGTGCCAGCAGCTTGGTTAGGGACGAGCAGTACTTC
CDR3 protein: CASSLVRDEQYF

D gene: TRBD2
J gene: TRBJ2-2
clone size: NA
V gene: TRBV9
CDR3 DNA: TGTGCCAGCACCATAGCGGGGGGCCCAACCGGGGAGCTGTTTTTT
CDR3 protein: CASTIAGGPTGELFF

D gene: NA
J gene: TRBJ1-5
clone size: NA
V gene: TRBV19
CDR3 DNA: TGTGCCAGTAGTATACGGGGGGCCAGGCAGCCCCAGCATTTT
CDR3 protein: CASSIRGARQPQHF

D gene: NA
J gene: TRBJ2-7
clone size: NA
V gene: TRBV7-2
CDR3 DNA: TGTGCCAGCAGCTTAGAGGGGACATCCCGCAGCTACGAGCAGTACTTC
CDR3 protein: CASSLEGTSRSYEQYF

D gene: NA
J gene: TRBJ2-5
clone size: NA
V gene: TRBV7-2
CDR3 DNA: TGTGCCAGCAGCTTAGCGCAGGGGCGCAAGGAGACCCAGTACTTC
CDR3 protein: CASSLAQGRKETQYF

D gene: NA
J gene: TRBJ2-3
clone size: NA
V gene: TRBV18
CDR3 DNA: TGTGCCAGCTCACCAAAAGGGGGAGGTTTTACAGATACGCAGTATTTT
CDR3 protein: CASSPKGGGFTDTQYF

D gene: TRBD2
J gene: TRBJ2-1
clone size: NA
V gene: TRBV5-1
CDR3 DNA: TGCGCCAGCAGCCCGATACCACCGGGACTAGCGGACTACAATGAGCAGTTCTTC
CDR3 protein: CASSPIPPGLADYNEQFF

D gene: TRBD1
J gene: TRBJ1-4
clone size: NA
V gene: TRBV5-8
CDR3 DNA: TGTGCCAGCAGCCGGGGACAGTTACTTTCAACTAATGAAAAACTGTTTTTT
CDR3 protein: CASSRGQLLSTNEKLFF

D gene: TRBD1
J gene: TRBJ2-1
clone size: NA
V gene: TRBV29-1
CDR3 DNA: TGCAGCGTTGTAACAGGGGTAGTGAATGAGCAGTTCTTC
CDR3 protein: CSVVTGVVNEQFF

D gene: TRBD1
J gene: TRBJ1-2
clone size: NA
V gene: TRBV7-9
CDR3 DNA: TGTGCCAGCAGCTTGGGACAGGGGCTCTATGGCTACACCTTC
CDR3 protein: CASSLGQGLYGYTF

D gene: TRBD2
J gene: TRBJ2-3
clone size: once
V gene: TRBV6-4
CDR3 DNA: TGTGCCAGCAGTGAAGGGGCGGGAGGGCCAGATACGCAGTATTTT
CDR3 protein: CASSEGAGGPDTQYF

D gene: NA
J gene: TRBJ2-1
clone size: NA
V gene: TRBV5-5
CDR3 DNA: TGTGCCAGCAGCTTGGTAGGACAGCACAATGAGCAGTTCTTC
CDR3 protein: CASSLVGQHNEQFF

D gene: TRBD1
J gene: TRBJ1-1
clone size: once
V gene: TRBV7-6
CDR3 DNA: TGTGCCAGCAGGGAGGGACAGGGTGTCACTGAAGCTTTCTTT
CDR3 protein: CASREGQGVTEAFF

D gene: TRBD1
J gene: TRBJ2-7
clone size: NA
V gene: TRBV7-8
CDR3 DNA: TGTGCCAGCAGCTTAAGAGGGACAGGGGGTTTCTACGAGCAGTACTTC
CDR3 protein: CASSLRGTGGFYEQYF

D gene: TRBD2
J gene: TRBJ2-2
clone size: NA
V gene: TRBV4-3
CDR3 DNA: TGCGCCAGCAGCCCTCTAGCGGGAGGGCTCACCGGGGAGCTGTTTTTT
CDR3 protein: CASSPLAGGLTGELFF

D gene: NA
J gene: TRBJ2-3
clone size: NA
V gene: TRBV29-1
CDR3 DNA: TGCAGCGTTGATATCCGACGGTCCGATACGCAGTATTTT
CDR3 protein: CSVDIRRSDTQYF